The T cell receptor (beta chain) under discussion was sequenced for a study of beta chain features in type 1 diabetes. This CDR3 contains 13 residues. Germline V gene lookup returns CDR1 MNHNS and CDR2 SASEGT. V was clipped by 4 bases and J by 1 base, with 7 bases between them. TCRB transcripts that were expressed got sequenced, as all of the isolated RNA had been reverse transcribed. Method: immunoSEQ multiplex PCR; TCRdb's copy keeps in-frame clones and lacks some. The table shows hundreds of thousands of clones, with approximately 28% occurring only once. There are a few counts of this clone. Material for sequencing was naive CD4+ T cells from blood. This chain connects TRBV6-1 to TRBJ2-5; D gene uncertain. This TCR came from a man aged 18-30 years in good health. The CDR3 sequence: CASSGSLQETQYF. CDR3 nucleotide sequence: TGTGCCAGCAGTGGGTCACTCCAAGAGACCCAGTACTTC.